The 20 T cell receptor beta chains below come from one sample, sequenced in a study of cytomegalovirus exposure and HLA in healthy donors. It was with 60 Vbeta and 13 Jbeta primers that the PCR ran. Measured with immunoSEQ multiplex PCR; TCRdb has only the in-frame clones, and not every one. The repertoire has 200,000 to 250,000 clones, approximately 84% of them found once; the top ten carry roughly 0.58%. The sample taken for sequencing was PBMCs. The receptors derive from a woman aged 40 to 50 in good health and CMV-seronegative.

The chain carries TRBV7-3 and TRBJ1-2, with TRBD1 matching 7 bases. The germline gives CDR1 SGHTA, CDR2 FQGTGA. This CDR3 spans 13 amino acids. V shed 5 bases, J shed 6 bases, and the junction held 6 bases outside the gene matches. The CDR3 bases are TGTGCCAGCAGCCCAACAGGGGAAGATGGCTACACCTTC. This sequence encodes CASSPTGEDGYTF.

The CDR3 is CASSLGESYGYTF. The CDR3 bases are TGTGCCAGCAGCTTAGGGGAGAGTTATGGCTACACCTTC. This chain links TRBV7-6 with TRBJ1-2; the D is unclear. Trimming pared 1 base from V and 5 bases from J, leaving 8 bases between. Germline loops: CDR1 SGHVS, CDR2 FNYEAQ. This CDR3 region has 13 residues.

The chain carries TRBV5-8 and TRBJ2-7; 7 positions match TRBD2. Per germline, CDR1 SGHTS and CDR2 YDEGEE. The CDR3 contains 14 residues. V dropped 2 bases and J dropped 3; count of bases not matched to a gene: 5. The CDR3 spells CASSLAGLFYEQYF. The CDR3 coding sequence is TGTGCCAGCAGCTTAGCGGGGCTCTTCTACGAGCAGTACTTC.

A word on this clone: Additional DNA sequences in this sample encode the identical CDR3. The genes are TRBV29-1 and TRBJ2-5; maybe TRBD1 (5 bases). V was cut by 0 bases and J by 1 base, with 24 bases left in between. From germline, CDR1 is SQVTM and CDR2 ANQGSEA. The CDR3 is 19 amino acids. CDR3: CSVEDPKISTAGSQETQYF. In DNA form, the CDR3 reads TGCAGCGTTGAAGATCCCAAAATCTCCACGGCAGGGTCCCAAGAGACCCAGTACTTC.

This clone was recorded once. CDR3 sequence (DNA): TGTGCCAGCAGTGAAGGGTCTAACAGGGGTGAGACCCAGTACTTC. This encodes CASSEGSNRGETQYF. The chain employs TRBV2 and TRBJ2-5; 7 bases are shared with TRBD1. J was trimmed by 5 bases and V by 1 base; bases with no gene match: 7. The CDR3 has 15 amino acids. CDR1 is SNHLY and CDR2 is FYNNEI in the germline V gene.

This clone was seen a single time. This chain connects TRBV6-1 to TRBJ1-2; TRBD1 matches 9 bases. The germline CDR1 and CDR2 sequences are MNHNS and SASEGT. J gave up 3 bases and V 6 bases, and 5 bases lay outside the gene matches. The CDR3 is made up of 14 amino acids. The CDR3 DNA reads as TGTGCCAGCAGCTGGACAGGGGCCGACTATGGCTACACCTTC. Residues: CASSWTGADYGYTF.

V is TRBV18 and J is TRBJ2-7; 9 bases map to TRBD2. CDR3 length: 15 amino acids. V shed 2 bases and J 3 bases; nucleotides not matched to a gene: 5. Germline V gives CDR1 KGHSH, CDR2 LQKENI. This chain's CDR3 is CASSPRGAGGYEQYF. The CDR3 DNA reads as TGTGCCAGCTCACCAAGGGGAGCGGGGGGCTACGAGCAGTACTTC.

In its sample, this clone was seen once. The chain has TRBV7-9 and TRBJ2-3; 7 nucleotides match TRBD1. V lost 5 bases to trimming and J lost 2 bases; unmatched junction nucleotides: 4. CDR3 length: 14 residues. Germline V lookup: CDR1 SEHNR, CDR2 FQNEAQ (reference sequence). The CDR3: CASSRGQNTDTQYF. In DNA, the CDR3 is TGTGCCAGCAGCAGGGGACAGAACACAGATACGCAGTATTTT.

The genes are TRBV19 and TRBJ2-5, with 10 positions matching TRBD1. The CDR3 covers 14 residues. The germline V gene encodes CDR1 LNHDA and CDR2 SQIVND (reference sequence). The V segment lost 7 bases and the J segment 7 bases; nucleotides outside the gene matches: 9. The CDR3 spells CASTATGGGGTQYF. CDR3 coding DNA: TGTGCCAGTACCGCGACAGGGGGCGGAGGGACCCAGTACTTC.

The chain recombines TRBV6-5 with TRBJ1-2; 9 nucleotides line up with TRBD1. The J segment lost 3 bases and the V segment lost 1 base, leaving 6 bases of the junction unmatched. The CDR3 sequence is 16 residues long. CDR1 and CDR2 (germline): MNHEY, SVGAGI. CDR3 DNA sequence: TGTGCCAGCAGTTACTTTTCGGGACAGGGCCACTATGGCTACACCTTC. Translation gives CASSYFSGQGHYGYTF.

This chain uses TRBV7-6 with TRBJ1-1; TRBD1 might be the D (5 bases). CDR3 size: 15 residues. The germline gives CDR1 SGHVS, CDR2 FNYEAQ. Trimming took off 1 base at V and 0 bases at J, with 9 bases between the two ends. CDR3 region: CASSLGWGVNTEAFF. The CDR3 DNA reads as TGTGCCAGCAGCTTAGGATGGGGGGTGAACACTGAAGCTTTCTTT.

The rearrangement joins TRBV4-1 to TRBJ1-1, with D unclear. The CDR3 sequence is 15 residues long. V dropped 1 base and J dropped 1 base, with 10 bases sitting between them. In germline, CDR1 is MGHRA, CDR2 YSYEKL. CDR3 DNA sequence: TGCGCCAGCAGCCAAGCGGGTCCTTCGAACACTGAAGCTTTCTTT. Protein: CASSQAGPSNTEAFF.

The rearrangement links TRBV2 to TRBJ1-1; D might be TRBD1 (6 bases). V gave up 9 bases and J gave up 1 base, with 12 bases separating them. This CDR3 spans 13 amino acids. Germline CDR1 and CDR2: SNHLY and FYNNEI. The CDR3 coding sequence is TGTGCCAGAGGGGGGGTGGCGAACACTGAAGCTTTCTTT. Encoded protein: CARGGVANTEAFF.

The chain joins TRBV7-8 to TRBJ1-5, with a possible D match to TRBD1 (6 bases). Germline V gene data show CDR1 as SGHVS and CDR2 as FQNEAQ. The CDR3 is 16 amino acids. Trimming shortened V by 5 bases and J by 0 bases, and 14 bases separated the two germline ends. CDR3 amino acids: CASSDRTAYSNQPQHF. As DNA, the CDR3 is TGTGCCAGCAGCGACCGGACAGCTTATAGCAATCAGCCCCAGCATTTT.

The chain couples TRBV6-1 to TRBJ1-2; 9 bases are a match to TRBD1. This CDR3 is built from 15 residues. Germline assignment: CDR1 MNHNS and CDR2 SASEGT. With V trimmed by 2 bases and J by 0 bases, 1 base remained unmatched. The CDR3 DNA follows: TGTGCCAGCAGTGAATGGACAGGGGCTAACTATGGCTACACCTTC. Translating gives CASSEWTGANYGYTF.

The rearrangement links TRBV6-5 to TRBJ1-5, with D tentatively TRBD1 (6 bases). There are 15 residues in the CDR3. V lost 0 bases and J lost 6, with 12 bases in between. Germline lookup yields CDR1 MNHEY and CDR2 SVGAGI. CDR3 region: CASSYSQGFGQPQHF. In DNA form, the CDR3 reads TGTGCCAGCAGTTACTCACAGGGCTTCGGTCAGCCCCAGCATTTT.

V gene TRBV6-6 combines with J gene TRBJ1-6, with 8 positions matching TRBD1. The CDR3 is 13 residues long. Losses at the gene ends were 6 bases for V and 5 bases for J; bases not matched to a gene: 0. Germline CDR1 and CDR2: MNHNY and SVGAGI (reference sequence). CDR3 DNA sequence: TGTGCCAGCAGACAGGGGGATAATTCACCCCTCCACTTT. As protein: CASRQGDNSPLHF.

This chain connects TRBV19 to TRBJ2-3; D unclear. This CDR3 contains 10 residues. The V gene's germline CDR1 is LNHDA and CDR2 SQIVND (reference sequence). Trimming stripped 8 bases from V and 5 bases from J, with 5 bases between. Written as DNA, the CDR3 is TGTGCCAGTGTCTTAGATACGCAGTATTTT. Amino acids: CASVLDTQYF.

V gene TRBV7-2 combines with J gene TRBJ2-1; D call uncertain. CDR3 length: 13 residues. Germline lookup yields CDR1 SGHTA and CDR2 FQGNSA. Trimming stripped 5 bases from V and 8 bases from J, with 13 bases between. The CDR3 DNA is TGTGCCAGCAGCCTCCTCCTAGGCCATGAGCAGTTCTTC. It yields the protein CASSLLLGHEQFF.

The chain carries TRBV4-1 and TRBJ1-5; 10 bases agree with TRBD1. Germline V gives CDR1 MGHRA, CDR2 YSYEKL. The CDR3 has 16 amino acids. V was pared by 3 bases and J by 4 bases, with 6 bases of the junction left unmatched. In DNA, the CDR3 is TGCGCCAGCAGCCAGGCTCCGGGACAGGGGAATCAGCCCCAGCATTTT. Protein product: CASSQAPGQGNQPQHF.